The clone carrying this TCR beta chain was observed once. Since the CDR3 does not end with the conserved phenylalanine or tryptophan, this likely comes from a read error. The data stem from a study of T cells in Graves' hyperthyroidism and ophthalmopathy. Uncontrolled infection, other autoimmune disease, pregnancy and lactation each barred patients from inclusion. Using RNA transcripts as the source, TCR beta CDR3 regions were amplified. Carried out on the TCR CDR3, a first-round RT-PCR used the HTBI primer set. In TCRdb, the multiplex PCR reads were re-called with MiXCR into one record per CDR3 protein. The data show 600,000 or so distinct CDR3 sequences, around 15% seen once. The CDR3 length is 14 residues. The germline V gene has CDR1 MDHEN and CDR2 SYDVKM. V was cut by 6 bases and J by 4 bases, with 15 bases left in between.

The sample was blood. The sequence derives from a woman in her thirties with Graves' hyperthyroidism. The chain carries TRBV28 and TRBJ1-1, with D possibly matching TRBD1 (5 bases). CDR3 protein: CASSPRTRVTEAFL. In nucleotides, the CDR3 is TGTGCCAGCAGCCCCCGGACAAGGGTCACTGAAGCTTTCCTT.